This TCR beta chain is from a study of blood T cell repertoires in COVID-19. As for the study in general: Samples taken during acute and convalescent COVID-19 were collected in the United States, Italy and Spain. From T cells, B-cell-depleted T cells, or PBMCs came the material, which was cDNA or gDNA.

The CDR3 length is 14 residues. The germline CDR1 and CDR2 sequences are GTSNPN and SVGIG (reference sequence). V dropped 2 bases and J dropped 3; count of bases not matched to a gene: 6. Per the study methods: The authors estimated nucleated cell counts from reference gene primer amplification. Sequenced by immunoSEQ multiplex PCR; TCRdb stores in-frame clones only, minus some. V, J and clone size are those of that table, while D and trimming were read from the DNA. The sample yields roughly 98,000 clones, less than 85% seen once. The sequenced sample consisted of peripheral blood. The V call is TRBV30, the J call TRBJ2-7; 8 positions match TRBD1. The TCR comes from a man aged 70 or older with active or convalescent COVID-19. This CDR3 is CAWSRGTGDYEQYF. The CDR3 coding sequence is TGTGCCTGGAGTCGGGGGACAGGCGACTACGAGCAGTACTTC.